These T cell receptor beta chains were read from a single sample in a study of blood T cells in healthy people across ages. TCRdb re-analysed the 5' RACE reads in MiXCR, keeping a single row per CDR3 protein. The sample gives some 1.8 million distinct CDR3 sequences, 39% of which show up once; 23% is in the top ten. Source material: blood. The receptors were sampled from a human donor in good health. The CDR3 runs from the conserved cysteine through the conserved F or W. The D gene is left open where the match is weak. Only some rows state a clone size, as once, few, many or a class for expanded clones.

d_gene	v_gene	j_gene	abundance	CDR3nt	CDR3aa
-	TRBV5-1	TRBJ2-3	few	TGCGCCAGCAGCTCGACTAGGGACACAGATACGCAGTATTTT	CASSSTRDTDTQYF
-	TRBV12-3/TRBV12-4	TRBJ2-2	once	TGTGCCAGCAGTGCCCAGGGGAAGAGGACCGGGGAGCTGTTTTTT	CASSAQGKRTGELFF
-	TRBV4-3	TRBJ2-7	-	TGCGCCAGCAGCCAAACGATAAACTACGAGCAGTACTTC	CASSQTINYEQYF
TRBD2	TRBV3-1	TRBJ2-4	-	TGTGCCAGCAGCCAAGCTTGGCGGGGGGACATTCAGTACTTC	CASSQAWRGDIQYF
-	TRBV7-2	TRBJ2-3	-	TGTGCCAGCAGCCAACAAAGGAGCACAGATACGCAGTATTTT	CASSQQRSTDTQYF
-	TRBV7-6	TRBJ2-5	few	TGTGCCAGCAGCTTATCTTCCATACAAGAGACCCAGTACTTC	CASSLSSIQETQYF
-	TRBV27	TRBJ2-1	-	TGTGCCAGCAGTTTAATTTTCGCGGATGAGCAGTTCTTC	CASSLIFADEQFF
TRBD2	TRBV12-3/TRBV12-4	TRBJ2-1	-	TGTGCCAGCAGTGTAGTTCCTATACCCGGACTAGCGGGGCGAGGGCACAATGAGCAGTTCTTC	CASSVVPIPGLAGRGHNEQFF
-	TRBV12-3/TRBV12-4	TRBJ1-5	-	TGTGCCAGCAGTCCCCGCCCGGGGGGGCCCCAGCATTTT	CASSPRPGGPQHF
TRBD1	TRBV29-1	TRBJ1-1	few	TGCAGCGTGAACACAGGGGGAAACACTGAAGCTTTCTTT	CSVNTGGNTEAFF
-	TRBV7-9	TRBJ2-5	few	TGTGCCAGCAGCTTTGTCTTCGGTCAGGAGGAAGAGACCCAGTACTTC	CASSFVFGQEEETQYF
-	TRBV12-3/TRBV12-4	TRBJ2-3	-	TGTGCCAGCACTTGGTCGGGGGTGGATACGCAGTATTTT	CASTWSGVDTQYF
-	TRBV4-3	TRBJ1-2	-	TGCGCCAGCAGCCCGATAGACAGGAGCATCCACCACTATGGCTACACCTTC	CASSPIDRSIHHYGYTF
-	TRBV7-2	TRBJ2-7	-	TGTGCCAGCAGCTCCGAGGGGCGGGGTGTTGCGTCTTACGAGCAGTACTTC	CASSSEGRGVASYEQYF
-	TRBV25-1	TRBJ2-7	-	TGTGCCAGCAGGTGGGGAAGGGGACCCTACGAGCAGTACTTC	CASRWGRGPYEQYF
-	TRBV5-5	TRBJ1-2	-	TGTGCCAGCAGCTTGGCCGAACGAGTTTATGGCTACACCTTC	CASSLAERVYGYTF
TRBD1	TRBV6-2/TRBV6-3	TRBJ2-3	-	TGTGCCAGCGGACAGGGTAGTGCAGATACGCAGTATTTT	CASGQGSADTQYF
TRBD2	TRBV20-1	TRBJ2-7	few	TGCAGTCCAACGGGGGGTTACGAGCAGTACTTC	CSPTGGYEQYF
-	TRBV7-8	TRBJ1-1	few	TGTGCCAGCAGCTGGACAGTCGGGTCCAACACTGAAGCTTTCTTT	CASSWTVGSNTEAFF
-	TRBV20-1	TRBJ2-5	few	TGCAGTGCTAATAAGGGAAAGATCGATGGGCAGTACTTC	CSANKGKIDGQYF
TRBD1	TRBV28	TRBJ1-2	-	TGTGCCAGCAGGTCCTTATGGGACAGTCTAAACTATGGCTACACCTTC	CASRSLWDSLNYGYTF
TRBD2	TRBV4-2	TRBJ2-7	-	TGTGCCAGCAGCCAAGGAGTACAGCGGGGGCGTTCCTACGAGCAGTACTTC	CASSQGVQRGRSYEQYF
TRBD1	TRBV5-6	TRBJ2-7	-	TGTGCCAGCAGCTTGTACGGGACAGGCCAAATCTCCTACGAGCAGTACTTC	CASSLYGTGQISYEQYF
TRBD1	TRBV28	TRBJ2-3	-	TGTGCCAGCAGTCCCATGACAGGGCCCCGGGGAGATACGCAGTATTTT	CASSPMTGPRGDTQYF
-	TRBV6-5	TRBJ1-1	few	TGTGCCAGCAGTTACTCGCCTAAGGGGGGGCACACTGAAGCTTTCTTT	CASSYSPKGGHTEAFF
-	TRBV6-6	TRBJ2-1	-	TGTGCCAGCAGTTACCGTGGGGCGAGGGGGAACAATGAGCAGTTCTTC	CASSYRGARGNNEQFF
-	TRBV29-1	TRBJ1-1	few	TGCAGCGTTGACCTTGCCACTGAAGCTTTCTTT	CSVDLATEAFF
-	TRBV7-2	TRBJ2-7	few	TGTGCCAGCAGCTTACTCTGGACATACTACGAGCAGTACTTC	CASSLLWTYYEQYF
-	TRBV29-1	TRBJ2-1	few	TGCAGCGGTGGGGCCAATGAGCAGTTCTTC	CSGGANEQFF
TRBD1	TRBV10-2	TRBJ2-7	few	TGCGCCAGCAGTGATCCAGGGGGCATCTCGTACTACGAGCAGTACTTC	CASSDPGGISYYEQYF
-	TRBV18	TRBJ1-1	few	TGTGCCAGCTCACCACCCCAGGGCGCGAACACTGAAGCTTTCTTT	CASSPPQGANTEAFF
-	TRBV3-1	TRBJ1-6	-	TGTGCCAGCAGCGACCGGGCCGCAGATTCACCCCTCCACTTT	CASSDRAADSPLHF
-	TRBV6-2/TRBV6-3	TRBJ1-2	-	TGTGCCAGCAAGTTACCCGGGGCGGTCTATGGCTACACCTTC	CASKLPGAVYGYTF
-	TRBV5-1	TRBJ1-1	once	TGCGCCAGCAGCCGGGTACGGGGCTCTGAAGCTTTCTTT	CASSRVRGSEAFF
-	TRBV6-1	TRBJ1-6	-	TGTGCCAGCAGTGCGACCGGGGCCGGCCCCTATAATTCACCCCTCCACTTT	CASSATGAGPYNSPLHF
TRBD1	TRBV6-1	TRBJ2-1	-	TGTGCCAGCAGTGGGAGAAGACAGGGGGTGTCAAGAAATGAGCAGTTCTTC	CASSGRRQGVSRNEQFF
-	TRBV20-1	TRBJ1-2	few	TGCAGTGCTCAGCCGGGAGGAACCTATGGCTACACCTTC	CSAQPGGTYGYTF
-	TRBV12-3/TRBV12-4	TRBJ2-1	-	TGTGCCAGCAGTGCCACCTACACGAGACGGGATGAGCAGTTCTTC	CASSATYTRRDEQFF
-	TRBV6-1	TRBJ1-6	few	TGTGCCAGCCATTCAATCGTAGGCTATAATTCACCCCTCCACTTT	CASHSIVGYNSPLHF
TRBD2	TRBV12-3/TRBV12-4	TRBJ2-7	-	TGTGCCTGCACTCCTAGCGGGAGCTCCTACGGGCAGTACTTC	CACTPSGSSYGQYF
-	TRBV6-1	TRBJ1-5	few	TGTGCCAGCAGTGAAGAGGTCGCAGGGTACAATCAGCCCCAGCATTTT	CASSEEVAGYNQPQHF
TRBD1	TRBV7-9	TRBJ2-5	-	TGTGCCAGCAACGGCCTACCCAGAGGGGGCTTTCAAGAGACCCAGTACTTC	CASNGLPRGGFQETQYF
-	TRBV9	TRBJ1-4	-	TGTGCCAGCAACGAGGGACAACCGAATGAAAAACTGTTTTTT	CASNEGQPNEKLFF
-	TRBV3-1	TRBJ1-1	few	TGTGCCAGCAGCCAAATCCCGAACACTGAAGCTTTCTTT	CASSQIPNTEAFF
TRBD2	TRBV12-3/TRBV12-4	TRBJ2-7	few	TGTGCCAGCAGTTTAAGTAATAGTCCTAGCGGGGGCTCCTACGAGCAGTACTTC	CASSLSNSPSGGSYEQYF
TRBD2	TRBV20-1	TRBJ2-3	-	TGCAGCCTAGCGGGGGGGCGCACAGATACGCAGTATTTT	CSLAGGRTDTQYF
-	TRBV4-1	TRBJ2-1	-	TGCGCCAGCAGCCAAACCAGGGTAGGGGGGCAGTTCTTC	CASSQTRVGGQFF
-	TRBV27	TRBJ1-5	-	TGTGCCAGCAGTTTACGAGACGGTCGCAATCAGCCCCAGCATTTT	CASSLRDGRNQPQHF
-	TRBV12-3/TRBV12-4	TRBJ2-7	-	TGTGCCAGCAGTTTATTGGCAGGGGCCCACGAGCAGTACTTC	CASSLLAGAHEQYF
TRBD1	TRBV9	TRBJ1-2	-	TGTGCCAGCAGCGAACATCCCGACAGGGGGTATGGCTACACCTTC	CASSEHPDRGYGYTF
-	TRBV15	TRBJ2-3	few	TGTGCCACCAGCGACGGAGGGGAGGAGGGTACGCAGTATTTT	CATSDGGEEGTQYF
TRBD1	TRBV4-1	TRBJ2-6	-	TGCGCCAGCAGCCAAGAACGAGGACAGGGGGCATCTGGGGCCAACGTCCTGACTTTC	CASSQERGQGASGANVLTF
-	TRBV12-3/TRBV12-4	TRBJ1-4	-	TGCGCCAGCAGTTGGACAGTGGAAGAAAAACTGTTTTTT	CASSWTVEEKLFF
-	TRBV20-1	TRBJ1-5	few	TGCAGTGCTAGAGACAGTCGCAATCAGCCCCAGCATTTT	CSARDSRNQPQHF
-	TRBV29-1	TRBJ2-4	many	TGCAGCGTCACCGACAGGATGAACATTCAGTACTTC	CSVTDRMNIQYF
-	TRBV25-1	TRBJ2-3	few	TGTGCCAGCAGCGACATATTTCAGGGAGAGGATACGCAGTATTTT	CASSDIFQGEDTQYF
-	TRBV28	TRBJ1-6	-	TGTGCCAGCAGGTGGGAGGGTAACAATTCACCCCTCCACTTT	CASRWEGNNSPLHF